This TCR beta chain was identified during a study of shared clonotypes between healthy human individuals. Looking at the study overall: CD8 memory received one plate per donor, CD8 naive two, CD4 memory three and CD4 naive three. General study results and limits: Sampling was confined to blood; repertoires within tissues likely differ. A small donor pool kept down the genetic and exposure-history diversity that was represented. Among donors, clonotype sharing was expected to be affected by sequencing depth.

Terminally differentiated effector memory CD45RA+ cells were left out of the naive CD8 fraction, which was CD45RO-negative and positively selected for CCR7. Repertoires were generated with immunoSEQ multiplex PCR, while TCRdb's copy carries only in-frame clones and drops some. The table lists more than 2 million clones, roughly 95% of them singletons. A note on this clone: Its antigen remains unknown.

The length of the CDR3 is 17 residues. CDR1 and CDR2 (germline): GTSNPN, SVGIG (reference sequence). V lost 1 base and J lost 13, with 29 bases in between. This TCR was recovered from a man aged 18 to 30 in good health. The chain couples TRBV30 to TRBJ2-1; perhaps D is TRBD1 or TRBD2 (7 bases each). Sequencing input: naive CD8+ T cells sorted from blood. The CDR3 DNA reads TGTGCCTGGAGTGGGGGGAGGGATTCGACAGGGTTAGATTTTCAGTTCTTC. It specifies CAWSGGRDSTGLDFQFF.